This T cell receptor (beta chain) is drawn from a study of blood T cell repertoires in COVID-19. Study-wide context: T cells, B-cell-depleted T cells, or PBMCs supplied cDNA or gDNA.

The CDR3 is made up of 14 amino acids. The V and J ends lost 3 bases and 1 base respectively, with 9 bases between them. The germline V gene has CDR1 LNHNV and CDR2 YYDKDF (reference sequence). The method was immunoSEQ multiplex PCR; TCRdb's version includes in-frame clones alone and lacks a portion of them. The table includes 540,000 or so clones, roughly nine tenths detected once. This sequence joins TRBV15 and TRBJ1-1, with D perhaps TRBD1 (6 bases). The sequencing sample was made of peripheral blood. The receptor's source is a woman between 45 and 65 years old with COVID-19, enrolled during active disease. The chain's CDR3 is CATSRGASNTEAFF. CDR3 coding DNA: TGTGCCACCAGCAGGGGGGCGTCGAACACTGAAGCTTTCTTT.